A single sample gave rise to the 3 T cell receptor beta chains below, sequenced in a study of blood T cell repertoires in COVID-19. The assay was immunoSEQ multiplex PCR, and TCRdb's table has in-frame clones only and misses some. This repertoire shows fewer than 300,000 clones, approximately 84% found once; its top ten account for about a sixth. The sample was PBMCs or T cells enriched from blood (not recorded which). Every receptor here comes from a man aged 18 to 35 who had recovered from COVID-19.

This rearrangement joins TRBV5-6 to TRBJ2-1, with 8 bases lining up with TRBD2. The CDR3 sequence is 16 residues long. V shed 4 bases, J shed 1 base, and the junction held 7 bases outside the gene matches. Germline lookup yields CDR1 SGHDT and CDR2 YYEEEE. The CDR3 sequence: CASSPRREVSYNEQFF. In nucleotides, the CDR3 is TGTGCCAGCAGCCCTAGGCGGGAGGTTTCCTACAATGAGCAGTTCTTC.

The chain joins TRBV5-1 to TRBJ1-6; a weak D match, TRBD1 (6 bases). This CDR3 spans 15 amino acids. V was pared by 0 bases and J by 7 bases, with 11 bases between. CDR1 is SGHRS, CDR2 YFSETQ, per germline. The DNA for the CDR3 is TGCGCCAGCAGCTTGGTTCAGGGGCGCAATTCACCCCTCCACTTT. Its translation is CASSLVQGRNSPLHF.

A few counts support this clone. J is TRBJ1-3 and V is TRBV12-5, with D uncertain. This CDR3 contains 15 residues. Germline CDR1 LGHNT, CDR2 FRNRAP. V was trimmed by 6 bases and J by 4 bases, leaving 16 bases between them. CDR3 in amino acids: CASGPTAIGGNTIYF. The CDR3 DNA sequence: TGTGCTAGTGGCCCCACTGCCATCGGGGGAAACACCATATATTTT.